The following is a T cell receptor (beta chain) sequence with its context. Its target is not known. This sample is part of a study of a mutant IDH1 vaccine in newly diagnosed glioma. The wider study: Patients were started on vaccination 4-6 weeks after radiotherapy alone, or with temozolomide cycles. Males made up about 62% and females about 38% of treated patients, whose mean age was approximately 41 years. Prior therapy was radiotherapy, temozolomide, or both; most received both.

Findings of the study overall: No link was apparently found between pseudoprogression and changes in top peripheral T cell clonotypes.

The time point denotes: week 35, safety follow-up. It was 300 ug of mutant IDH1 20-mer peptide that made up each vaccine dose, given with topical imiquimod. The CDR3 is 15 residues long. Germline V gene lookup returns CDR1 SGHDN and CDR2 FVKESK. The V gene lost 3 bases and the J gene lost 3 bases, with 12 bases spanning the gap. TCRdb's copy holds only in-frame clones and misses some; the assay was immunoSEQ multiplex PCR. The sample carries 35,000 to 45,000 clones, roughly 84% recorded once. The rearrangement joins TRBV14 to TRBJ1-3; D uncertain. The sequence was obtained from a woman in her fifties or sixties with glioma. The material sequenced was PBMCs, taken from a glioma patient whose treatment included an IDH1 peptide vaccine. For the CDR3, the DNA is TGTGCCAGCAGCCAGGACTACTTCATTGGAAACACCATATATTTT. Amino acid sequence: CASSQDYFIGNTIYF.